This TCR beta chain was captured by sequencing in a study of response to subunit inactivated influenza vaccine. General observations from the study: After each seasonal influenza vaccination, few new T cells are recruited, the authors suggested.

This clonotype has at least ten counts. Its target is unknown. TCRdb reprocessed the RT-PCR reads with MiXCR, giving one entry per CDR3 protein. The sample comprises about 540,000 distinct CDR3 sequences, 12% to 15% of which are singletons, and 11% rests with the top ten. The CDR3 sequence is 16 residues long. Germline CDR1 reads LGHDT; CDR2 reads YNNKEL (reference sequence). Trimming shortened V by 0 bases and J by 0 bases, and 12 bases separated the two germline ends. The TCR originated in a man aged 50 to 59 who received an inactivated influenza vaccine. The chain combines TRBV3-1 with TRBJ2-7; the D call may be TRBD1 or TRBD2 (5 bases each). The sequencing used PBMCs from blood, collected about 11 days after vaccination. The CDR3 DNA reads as TGTGCCAGCAGCCAAGATCGGGGCCAGAGCTCCTACGAGCAGTACTTC. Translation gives CASSQDRGQSSYEQYF.